This section outlines one TCR beta chain sequence together with its context. What this receptor recognizes is not known. No base quality information exists; no much larger clone differs at one position. The record originates from a study of T cells after yellow fever vaccination (dated by TCRdb to about 2019). Notes on the research overall: The SMART-Seq v4 Ultra Low Input RNA kit was used to prepare libraries from fractions with low cell numbers. To track T-cell clones before and after primary and booster YFV17D yellow fever vaccination, bulk TCR alpha and beta repertoires were sequenced longitudinally. Two healthy male donors made up the cohort, one aged 18 to 29 years and the other aged 30 to 39 years. Blood was drawn at multiple timepoints before and after primary and secondary immunization, with bulk PBMC replicates and cell subsets isolated. General findings and caveats noted by the study authors: Most clones expanded after primary vaccination (96% of CD4 and approximately 90% of CD8) were re-detected after the booster, suggesting that broad memory maintenance occurred. Only two donors were included in the study, so the extent to which the findings can be generalized is limited. Because abundant contaminating clonotypes from the bulk population could be contained in FACS-sorted repertoires, computational filtering was required. A small share of clonotypes occurred in both CD4 and CD8 compartments, likely arising from convergent recombination. Compared with the primary T-cell response, the secondary T-cell response was weaker but faster, peaking on day 5 rather than day 15.

TCRdb names Illumina NovaSeq 6000 as the instrument used. TCR cDNA was made using 5'RACE template switching, a step that added a universal primer site and unique molecular identifiers. cDNA synthesis was primed from both the TCR alpha and TCR beta constant segments. Library amplification used two PCR steps, and the second PCR step added sample barcodes and sequencing adapters. Sequencing of libraries was performed on Illumina HiSeq 2500 (2x100 bp) or NovaSeq (2x150 bp). From the authors' description of their analysis: MIGEC handled demultiplexing of reads and collapsing into UMI consensus sequences, while MiXCR performed V(D)J alignment. Using edgeR on replicate PBMC samples, clonotypes were called vaccine-responding if FDR was below 0.01 and the log2 fold change was above 5 up to day 15. Each bulk clonotype received a CD4 or CD8 identity based on whether the sequenced CD4 or CD8 repertoire contained that clonotype at higher abundance. TCRdb ran its own pipeline on the public reads, namely fastp trimming at Q25 and MiXCR clone calling, and kept in-frame beta chains. Here each entry gathers all rows of one CDR3 protein and keeps the most common genes and DNA. TCRdb's processing, not the study's, gives the V and J calls here. The table for this sample lists 300,000 to 350,000 distinct CDR3 sequences; under 5% of them were counted only once. The ten top clones hold around 24% of the sample.

Taken from the germline V gene, the CDR1 and CDR2 loops are MGHRA and YSYEKL. Unmatched junction bases come to 17, with V trimmed by 8 bases and J by 6 bases. The CDR3 covers 17 residues, taking in both the cysteine and the phenylalanine. The CDR3 DNA has 51 bases and is translated from base 1. Reading the label with the study, this specimen's treatment or condition is: live attenuated yellow fever vaccine strain. Two biological replicates of bulk PBMCs were collected at each blood-draw timepoint. PBMCs were isolated from peripheral blood using a standard Ficoll-Paque protocol. RNA was extracted with TriZol from bulk PBMCs, CD4 and CD8 fractions, and dextramer-positive and dextramer-negative fractions.

The sequencing here drew on PBMCs, taken 5 days after the yellow fever booster vaccination. The receptor was isolated from a man between 18 and 35 years old who received the YFV17D yellow fever vaccine. The rearranged segments are TRBV4-1 and TRBJ2-3; 10 of the junction bases match TRBD2. The nucleotide sequence reads as follows: TGCGCCAGCTCCCGGGGGGGACTAGCGCTAGCGGGCGATACGCAGTATTTT. The resulting protein is CASSRGGLALAGDTQYF.